Below are 22 T cell receptor beta chains sequenced from a single sample in a study of blood T cells in healthy people across ages. Then a second PCR, running roughly 6 to 11 cycles, was carried out with a sample-barcoded 5' primer and a J-beta primer mix. TCRdb reprocessed the 5' RACE reads via MiXCR and lists one record per CDR3 protein. Here the sample spans about 1.8 million distinct CDR3 sequences, 49% being singletons. The sample consisted of blood. Source of these receptors: a woman in her forties in good health.

The genes are TRBV5-1 and TRBJ1-4, with 8 bases matching TRBD1. CDR3 length: 16 amino acids. The V and J ends lost 2 bases and 4 bases, in that order; junction bases with no gene match: 7. Germline CDR1 is SGHRS and CDR2 is YFSETQ. The CDR3 here is CASSFSTDRGNEKLFF. In DNA form, the CDR3 reads TGCGCCAGCAGCTTTTCAACTGACAGGGGTAATGAAAAACTGTTTTTT.

The rearrangement links TRBV6-2 or TRBV6-3 to TRBJ2-2; the match to TRBD2 covers 12 bases. After removal of 7 bases from V and 6 bases from J, the junction contained 9 bases not matched to a gene. This CDR3 is 16 amino acids long. The germline V gene has CDR1 MNHEY and CDR2 SVGEGT. As DNA, the CDR3 is TGTGCCAGCAATCTAGCGGGGGGGCCCAGTCCCGGGGAGCTGTTTTTT. Its protein product is CASNLAGGPSPGELFF.

This clonotype was picked up one time. The chain carries TRBV20-1 and TRBJ2-4; D might be TRBD1 (5 bases). The assigned J gene may be wrong: the sequence end matches TRBJ2-7 better. Germline assignment: CDR1 DFQATT and CDR2 SNEGSKA (reference sequence). CDR3 size: 14 residues. This chain's CDR3 is CSARDGATSYEQYF. The CDR3 nucleotides read TGCAGTGCTAGAGATGGGGCGACTTCCTACGAGCAGTACTTC.

V usage is TRBV6-2 or TRBV6-3 and J usage is TRBJ2-1; 9 nucleotides line up with TRBD2. J gave up 4 bases and V 7 bases, and 14 bases lay outside the gene matches. Looked up from germline, CDR1 is MNHEY and CDR2 is SVGEGT. The length of the CDR3 is 17 residues. CDR3 bases: TGTGCCAGCACTCCCCCACCTCTAGCGGGGCGATACAATGAGCAGTTCTTC. This gives the protein CASTPPPLAGRYNEQFF.

The chain carries TRBV4-3 and TRBJ1-2; 7 nucleotides match TRBD1. V lost 0 bases to trimming and J lost 4 bases; unmatched junction nucleotides: 11. Germline CDR1 is LGHNA and CDR2 is YSLEER. The CDR3 has 17 residues. Here the CDR3 DNA reads TGCGCCAGCAGCCAAGAGCCCGGCAGGGGGAAAGGCTATGGCTACACCTTC. Its protein product is CASSQEPGRGKGYGYTF.

The chain has TRBV20-1 and TRBJ2-7, with TRBD2 matching over 13 bases. Germline trimming cut 3 bases from V and 1 base from J; bases unmatched to any gene: 3. Germline CDR1 is DFQATT and CDR2 is SNEGSKA (reference sequence). The CDR3 extends over 15 amino acids. The CDR3 sequence: CSASGTSGVSYEQYF. As DNA, the CDR3 is TGCAGTGCTAGTGGGACTAGCGGGGTTTCCTACGAGCAGTACTTC.

This clonotype showed up just a few times. The CDR3 DNA reads as TGTGCCAGCAGGATAGGGTCGGGGTCCAAAAACATTCAGTACTTC. The encoded protein is CASRIGSGSKNIQYF. The chain employs TRBV27 and TRBJ2-4; the D gene is possibly TRBD2 (5 bases). The V and J ends lost 6 bases and 2 bases respectively, with 14 bases between them. Germline V lookup: CDR1 MNHEY, CDR2 SMNVEV (reference sequence). The CDR3 is 15 amino acids.

This chain connects TRBV4-1 to TRBJ1-5, with a possible D match to TRBD1 (5 bases). This CDR3 has 15 residues. The V gene lost 5 bases and the J gene lost 0 bases, with 11 bases spanning the gap. Germline CDR1 and CDR2: MGHRA and YSYEKL. As DNA, the CDR3 is TGCGCCAGCAGCTCGGGACTGGCTAGCAATCAGCCCCAGCATTTT. It codes for CASSSGLASNQPQHF.

The genes are TRBV6-2 or TRBV6-3 and TRBJ2-1, with D maybe TRBD1 (5 bases). From germline, CDR1 is MNHEY and CDR2 SVGEGT. Trimming took off 2 bases at V and 13 bases at J, with 9 bases between the two ends. The CDR3 loop spans 11 amino acids. The CDR3 spells CASSYKRTQFF. The CDR3, as DNA: TGTGCCAGCAGTTACAAGAGGACACAGTTCTTC.

The CDR3 spells CASSPDITVRTGTANTEAFF. CDR3 bases: TGTGCCAGCAGCCCAGACATAACCGTCCGGACCGGGACGGCGAACACTGAAGCTTTCTTT. V and J are TRBV3-1 and TRBJ1-1; D perhaps matches TRBD1 (5 bases). The length of the CDR3 is 20 residues. Germline V CDR1 and CDR2: LGHDT, YNNKEL (reference sequence). Trimming took off 4 bases at V and 1 base at J, with 28 bases between the two ends.

This clonotype was seen a handful of times. The J gene is TRBJ2-7, the V gene TRBV20-1; D is uncertain. Trimming shortened V by 0 bases and J by 3 bases, and 15 bases separated the two germline ends. The CDR3 consists of 15 residues. Germline CDR1 and CDR2: DFQATT and SNEGSKA (reference sequence). The CDR3 sequence: CSARDPRLNGYEQYF. In DNA form, the CDR3 reads TGCAGTGCTAGAGATCCAAGGCTTAATGGCTACGAGCAGTACTTC.

There are a few counts of this clonotype. This chain joins TRBV4-2 and TRBJ2-1; D possibly matches TRBD1 or TRBD2 (6 bases each). The CDR3 has 16 residues. CDR1 is LGHNA, CDR2 YNFKEQ, per germline. V gave up 0 bases and J gave up 1 base, with 10 bases separating them. CDR3 in amino acids: CASSQDSGQSYNEQFF. In DNA form, the CDR3 reads TGTGCCAGCAGCCAAGATAGCGGACAGTCCTACAATGAGCAGTTCTTC.

This chain uses TRBV3-1 with TRBJ1-2; no reliable D call. The CDR3 length is 12 residues. Germline CDR1 is LGHDT and CDR2 is YNNKEL (reference sequence). The ends were cut back, 7 bases at V and 4 bases at J, with 10 bases in the middle. CDR3 coding DNA: TGTGCCAGCACGGACGGAGCCTATGGCTACACCTTC. This encodes CASTDGAYGYTF. Together with reference TRBV3-1 and TRBJ1-2, the CDR3 gives the full variable domain: DTAVSQTPKYLVTQMGNDKSIKCEQNLGHDTMYWYKQDSKKFLKIMFSYNNKELIINETVPNRFSPKSPDKAHLNLHINSLELGDSAVYFCASTDGAYGYTFGSGTRLTVV.

Comment on this clonotype: Sequence at one end of the junction differs from germline and may be a read error. The V call is TRBV5-1, the J call TRBJ2-4; 8 nucleotides match TRBD1. In germline, CDR1 is SGHRS, CDR2 YFSETQ. The CDR3 runs to 13 residues. The CDR3 DNA reads as TGTGCCAGCAGCTCCCCACAGGGGGATGAGCAGTACTTC. This gives the protein CASSSPQGDEQYF. Full variable domain (missing parts from reference TRBV5-1 and TRBJ2-4): KAGVTQTPRYLIKTRGQQVTLSCSPISGHRSVSWYQQTPGQGLQFLFEYFSETQRNKGNFPGRFSGRQFSNSRSEMNVSTLELGDSALYLCASSSPQGDEQYFGAGTRLSVL.

The chain recombines TRBV6-2 or TRBV6-3 with TRBJ2-1, with D unresolved. V gave up 5 bases and J gave up 6 bases, with 14 bases separating them. The germline CDR1 and CDR2 sequences are MNHEY and SVGEGT. There are 14 residues in the CDR3. CDR3 nucleotides: TGTGCCAGCAGTGCCCGGCTAGTTTCCAATGAGCAGTTCTTC. Amino acids: CASSARLVSNEQFF.

The CDR3, as DNA: TGTGCCAGCAGAACGGGACAGGGGGCGGATGGCTACACCTTC. As protein: CASRTGQGADGYTF. The chain couples TRBV27 to TRBJ1-2, with 12 positions matching TRBD1. CDR3 length: 14 amino acids. Germline lookup yields CDR1 MNHEY and CDR2 SMNVEV (reference sequence). After removal of 6 bases from V and 6 bases from J, the junction contained 5 bases not matched to a gene.

The chain carries TRBV9 and TRBJ2-5; D is unresolved. The CDR3 runs 14 residues. V lost 0 bases, J lost 5 bases, and 11 bases lay in between. Looked up from germline, CDR1 is SGDLS and CDR2 is YYNGEE. The CDR3 DNA is TGTGCCAGCAGCGTAGCCCCGGACCCGGAGACCCAGTACTTC. Translating gives CASSVAPDPETQYF.

The V and J genes are TRBV6-1 and TRBJ2-1; no clear D gene. This CDR3 contains 15 residues. Trimming pared 2 bases from V and 2 bases from J, leaving 10 bases between. CDR1 is MNHNS and CDR2 is SASEGT in the germline V gene. The DNA of the CDR3 is TGTGCCAGCAGTGAATTGCGAGGTACCTACAATGAGCAGTTCTTC. The encoded protein is CASSELRGTYNEQFF.

This clonotype was recorded a few times. The V gene is TRBV5-6, the J gene TRBJ2-7; the D call may be TRBD1 or TRBD2 (5 bases each). CDR1 is SGHDT, CDR2 YYEEEE, per germline. This CDR3 is 14 amino acids long. Trimming stripped 6 bases from V and 6 bases from J, with 19 bases between. The CDR3 DNA is TGTGCCAGCACCTGGGGGACCTCCAAGCTCGAGCAGTACTTC. Translation gives CASTWGTSKLEQYF. The whole variable domain, filled in from reference TRBV5-6 and TRBJ2-7, reads DAGVTQSPTHLIKTRGQQVTLRCSPKSGHDTVSWYQQALGQGPQFIFQYYEEEERQRGNFPDRFSGHQFPNYSSELNVNALLLGDSALYLCASTWGTSKLEQYFGPGTRLTVT.

V usage is TRBV6-2 or TRBV6-3 and J usage is TRBJ2-7; D is undetermined. The germline CDR1 and CDR2 sequences are MNHEY and SVGEGT. The CDR3 contains 13 residues. Deletions cut 3 bases from V and 6 bases from J, with 12 bases between. This chain's CDR3 is CASSYYASGEQYF. The CDR3 coding sequence is TGTGCCAGCAGTTATTACGCTTCAGGCGAGCAGTACTTC.

The chain employs TRBV15 and TRBJ2-1, with D perhaps being TRBD1 or TRBD2 (5 bases each). Trimming removed 0 bases from V and 10 bases from J, with 16 bases in between. CDR1 and CDR2 from the germline V gene are LNHNV and YYDKDF (reference sequence). The CDR3 length is 15 residues. CDR3 sequence (DNA): TGTGCCACCAGCAGAGAGAGTCTAGCAGGGTGGGAGCAGTTCTTC. This encodes CATSRESLAGWEQFF.

The chain employs TRBV5-6 and TRBJ2-1, with a possible D match to TRBD1 (6 bases). The CDR3 totals 15 residues. Trimming cost V 2 bases and J 0 bases, with 9 bases left between them. CDR1 and CDR2 from the germline V gene are SGHDT and YYEEEE. In nucleotides, the CDR3 is TGTGCCAGCAGCTTTCGGACAGTCTCCTACAATGAGCAGTTCTTC. It codes for CASSFRTVSYNEQFF.